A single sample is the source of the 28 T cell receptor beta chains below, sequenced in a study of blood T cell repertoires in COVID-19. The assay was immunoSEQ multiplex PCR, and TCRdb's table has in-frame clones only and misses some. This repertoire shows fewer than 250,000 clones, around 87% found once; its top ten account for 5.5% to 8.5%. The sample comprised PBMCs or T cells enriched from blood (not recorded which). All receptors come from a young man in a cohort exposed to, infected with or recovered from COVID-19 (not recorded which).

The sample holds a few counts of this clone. CDR3 sequence: CASTGGPNTGELFF. For the CDR3, the DNA is TGCGCCAGCACCGGGGGACCGAACACCGGGGAGCTGTTTTTT. The chain carries TRBV10-2 and TRBJ2-2; TRBD2 might be the D (6 bases). There are 14 residues in the CDR3. The germline gives CDR1 WSHSY, CDR2 SAAADI. V lost 7 bases to trimming and J lost 0 bases, with 9 bases between them.

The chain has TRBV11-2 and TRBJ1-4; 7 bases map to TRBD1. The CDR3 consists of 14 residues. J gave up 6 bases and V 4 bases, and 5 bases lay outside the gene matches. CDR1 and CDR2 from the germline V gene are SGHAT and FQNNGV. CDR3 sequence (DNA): TGTGCCAGCAGCTCCGGACAGGCCCATGAAAAACTGTTTTTT. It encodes CASSSGQAHEKLFF.

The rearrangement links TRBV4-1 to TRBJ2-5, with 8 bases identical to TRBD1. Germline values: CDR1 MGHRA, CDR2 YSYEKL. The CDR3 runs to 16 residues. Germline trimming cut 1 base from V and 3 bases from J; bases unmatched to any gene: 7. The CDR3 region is CASSQGTGIAEETQYF. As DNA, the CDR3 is TGCGCCAGCAGCCAAGGGACAGGGATAGCCGAAGAGACCCAGTACTTC.

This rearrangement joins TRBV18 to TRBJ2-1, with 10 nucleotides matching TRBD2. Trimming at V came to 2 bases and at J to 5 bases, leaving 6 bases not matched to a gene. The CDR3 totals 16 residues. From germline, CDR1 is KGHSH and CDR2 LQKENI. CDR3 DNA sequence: TGTGCCAGCTCACCAATCGGACTAGCGGCGAACAATGAGCAGTTCTTC. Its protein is CASSPIGLAANNEQFF.

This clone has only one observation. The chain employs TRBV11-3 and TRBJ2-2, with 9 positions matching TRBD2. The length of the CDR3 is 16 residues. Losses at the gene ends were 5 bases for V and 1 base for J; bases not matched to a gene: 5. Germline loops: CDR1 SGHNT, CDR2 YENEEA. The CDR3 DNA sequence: TGTGCCAGCAGCCCTGGACTAGCGTTGAACACCGGGGAGCTGTTTTTT. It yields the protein CASSPGLALNTGELFF.

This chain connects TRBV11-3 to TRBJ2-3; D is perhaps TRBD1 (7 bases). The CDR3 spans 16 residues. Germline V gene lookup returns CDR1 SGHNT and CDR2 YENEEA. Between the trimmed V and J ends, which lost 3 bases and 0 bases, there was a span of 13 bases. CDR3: CASSLQGGASTDTQYF. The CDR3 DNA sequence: TGTGCCAGCAGCTTGCAGGGGGGAGCCAGCACAGATACGCAGTATTTT.

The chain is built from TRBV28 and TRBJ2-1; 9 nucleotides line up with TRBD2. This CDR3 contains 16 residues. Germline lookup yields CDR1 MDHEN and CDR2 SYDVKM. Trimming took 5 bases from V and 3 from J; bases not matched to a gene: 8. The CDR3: CASSPAGGAGYNEQFF. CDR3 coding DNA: TGTGCCAGCAGTCCCGCGGGGGGGGCAGGCTACAATGAGCAGTTCTTC.

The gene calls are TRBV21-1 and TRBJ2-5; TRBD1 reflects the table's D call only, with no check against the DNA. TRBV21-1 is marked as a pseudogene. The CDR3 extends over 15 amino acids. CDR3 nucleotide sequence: TGTGCCAGCAGCAACACAGGAGCGTCCCAAGAGACCCAGTACTTC. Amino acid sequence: CASSNTGASQETQYF.

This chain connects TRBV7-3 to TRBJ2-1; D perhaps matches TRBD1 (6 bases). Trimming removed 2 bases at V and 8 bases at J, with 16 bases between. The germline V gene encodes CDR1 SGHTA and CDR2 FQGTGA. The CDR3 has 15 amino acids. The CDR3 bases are TGTGCCAGCAGCTTATCGGCCCAGGGGCACGATGAGCAGTTCTTC. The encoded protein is CASSLSAQGHDEQFF.

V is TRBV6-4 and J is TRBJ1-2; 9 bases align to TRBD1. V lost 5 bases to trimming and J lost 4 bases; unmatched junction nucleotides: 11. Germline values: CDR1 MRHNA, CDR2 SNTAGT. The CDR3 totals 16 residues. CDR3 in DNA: TGTGCCAGCAGTTCCGGGACAGGGATAGGTTTCTATGGCTACACCTTC. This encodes CASSSGTGIGFYGYTF.

CDR3: CASSLSSAGETYNEQFF. Written as DNA, the CDR3 is TGTGCCAGCAGTTTATCCTCAGCGGGAGAAACCTACAATGAGCAGTTCTTC. The genes are TRBV27 and TRBJ2-1, with 8 bases that match TRBD2. The CDR3 is 17 amino acids. The ends lost 0 bases at V and 2 bases at J; junction bases unmatched: 6. Germline values: CDR1 MNHEY, CDR2 SMNVEV (reference sequence).

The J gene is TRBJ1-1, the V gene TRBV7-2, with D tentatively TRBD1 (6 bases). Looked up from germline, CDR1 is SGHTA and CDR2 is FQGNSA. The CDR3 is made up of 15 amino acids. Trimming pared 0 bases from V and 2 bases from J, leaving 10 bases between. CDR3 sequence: CASSLADRINTEAFF. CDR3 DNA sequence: TGTGCCAGCAGCTTAGCGGACAGAATCAACACTGAAGCTTTCTTT.

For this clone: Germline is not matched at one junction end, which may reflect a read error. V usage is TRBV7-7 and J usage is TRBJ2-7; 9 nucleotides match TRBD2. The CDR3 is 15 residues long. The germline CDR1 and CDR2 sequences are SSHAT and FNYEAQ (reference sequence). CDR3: CASSLAGDGVYEQYF. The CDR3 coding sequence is TGTGCTAGCAGCTTAGCGGGAGACGGGGTCTACGAGCAGTACTTC.

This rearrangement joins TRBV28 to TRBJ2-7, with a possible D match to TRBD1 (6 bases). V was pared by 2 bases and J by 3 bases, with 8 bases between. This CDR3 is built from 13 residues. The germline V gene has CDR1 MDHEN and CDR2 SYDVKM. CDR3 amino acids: CASSLGGGYEQYF. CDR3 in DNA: TGTGCCAGCAGTTTAGGGGGCGGCTACGAGCAGTACTTC. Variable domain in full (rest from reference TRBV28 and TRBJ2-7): DVKVTQSSRYLVKRTGEKVFLECVQDMDHENMFWYRQDPGLGLRLIYFSYDVKMKEKGDIPEGYSVSREKKERFSLILESASTNQTSMYLCASSLGGGYEQYFGPGTRLTVT.

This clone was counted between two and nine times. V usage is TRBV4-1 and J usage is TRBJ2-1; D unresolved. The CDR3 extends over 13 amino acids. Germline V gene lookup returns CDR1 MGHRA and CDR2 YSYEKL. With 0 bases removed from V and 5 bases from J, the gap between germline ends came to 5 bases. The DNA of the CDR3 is TGCGCCAGCAGCCAAGATGAGGACAATGAGCAGTTCTTC. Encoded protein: CASSQDEDNEQFF.

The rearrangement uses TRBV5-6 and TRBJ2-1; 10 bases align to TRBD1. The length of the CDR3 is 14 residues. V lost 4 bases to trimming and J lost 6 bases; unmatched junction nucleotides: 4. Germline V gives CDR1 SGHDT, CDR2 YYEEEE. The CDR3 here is CASSRQGAGNEQFF. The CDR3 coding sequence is TGTGCCAGCAGCCGACAGGGGGCGGGCAATGAGCAGTTCTTC.

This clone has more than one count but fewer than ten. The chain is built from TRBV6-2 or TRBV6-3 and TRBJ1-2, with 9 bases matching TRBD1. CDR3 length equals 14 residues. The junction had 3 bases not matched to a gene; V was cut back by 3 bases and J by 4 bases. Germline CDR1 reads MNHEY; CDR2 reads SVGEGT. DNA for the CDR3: TGTGCCAGCAGTTATGGACAGGGGAGCTATGGCTACACCTTC. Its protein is CASSYGQGSYGYTF.

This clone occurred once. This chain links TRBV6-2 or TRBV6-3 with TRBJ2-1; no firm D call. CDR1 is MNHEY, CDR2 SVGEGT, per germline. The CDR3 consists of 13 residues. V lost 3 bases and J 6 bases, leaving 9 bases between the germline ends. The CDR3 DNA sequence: TGTGCCAGCAGTTATTCCCCAGGCAATGAGCAGTTCTTC. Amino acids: CASSYSPGNEQFF.

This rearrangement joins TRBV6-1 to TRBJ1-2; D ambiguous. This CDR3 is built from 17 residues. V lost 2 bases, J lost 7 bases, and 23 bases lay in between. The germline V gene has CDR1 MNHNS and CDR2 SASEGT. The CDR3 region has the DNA TGTGCCAGCAGTGAAATCGGGTTGTCGCGAGGACTGATTGGCTACACCTTC. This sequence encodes CASSEIGLSRGLIGYTF.

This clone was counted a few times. In DNA form, the CDR3 reads TGTGCCAGCAGTTTCGGCGGAAATAATGAAAAACTGTTTTTT. This encodes CASSFGGNNEKLFF. The rearrangement uses TRBV28 and TRBJ1-4; D not resolved. Germline CDR1 is MDHEN and CDR2 is SYDVKM. The CDR3 consists of 14 residues. The V end was cut by 3 bases, the J end by 4 bases, with 9 bases between.

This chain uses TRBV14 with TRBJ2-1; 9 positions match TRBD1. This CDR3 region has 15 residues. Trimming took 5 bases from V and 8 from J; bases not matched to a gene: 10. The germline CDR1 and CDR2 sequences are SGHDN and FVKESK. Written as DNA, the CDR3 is TGTGCCAGCAGCTGGAGCGGACAGGGGATGGATGAGCAGTTCTTC. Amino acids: CASSWSGQGMDEQFF.

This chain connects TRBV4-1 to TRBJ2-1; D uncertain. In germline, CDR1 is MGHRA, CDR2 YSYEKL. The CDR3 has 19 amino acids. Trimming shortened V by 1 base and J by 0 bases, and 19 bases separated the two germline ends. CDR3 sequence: CASSQGQDLWLSSYNEQFF. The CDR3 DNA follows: TGCGCCAGCAGCCAAGGGCAGGATTTATGGCTGAGCTCCTACAATGAGCAGTTCTTC.

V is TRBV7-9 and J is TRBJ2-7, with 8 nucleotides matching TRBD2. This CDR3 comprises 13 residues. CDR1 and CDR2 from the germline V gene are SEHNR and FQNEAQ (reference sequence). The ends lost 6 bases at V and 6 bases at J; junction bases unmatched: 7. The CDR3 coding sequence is TGTGCCAGCAGGGGCGGGGGGTTTACCGAGCAGTACTTC. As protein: CASRGGGFTEQYF.

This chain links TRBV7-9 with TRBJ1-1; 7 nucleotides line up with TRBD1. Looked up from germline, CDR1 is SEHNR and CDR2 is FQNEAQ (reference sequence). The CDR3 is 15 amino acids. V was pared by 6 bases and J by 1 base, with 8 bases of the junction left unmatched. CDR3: CASRMGQSANTEAFF. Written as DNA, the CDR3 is TGTGCCAGCAGGATGGGACAGTCAGCGAACACTGAAGCTTTCTTT.

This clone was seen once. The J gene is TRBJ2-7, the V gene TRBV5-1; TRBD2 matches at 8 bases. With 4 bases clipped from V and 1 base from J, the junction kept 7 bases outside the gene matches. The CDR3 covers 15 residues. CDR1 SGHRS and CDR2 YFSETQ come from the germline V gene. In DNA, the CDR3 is TGCGCCAGCAGCGGCCGGGAGGGGAGATCCTACGAGCAGTACTTC. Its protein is CASSGREGRSYEQYF. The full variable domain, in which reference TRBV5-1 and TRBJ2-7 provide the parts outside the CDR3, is KAGVTQTPRYLIKTRGQQVTLSCSPISGHRSVSWYQQTPGQGLQFLFEYFSETQRNKGNFPGRFSGRQFSNSRSEMNVSTLELGDSALYLCASSGREGRSYEQYFGPGTRLTVT.

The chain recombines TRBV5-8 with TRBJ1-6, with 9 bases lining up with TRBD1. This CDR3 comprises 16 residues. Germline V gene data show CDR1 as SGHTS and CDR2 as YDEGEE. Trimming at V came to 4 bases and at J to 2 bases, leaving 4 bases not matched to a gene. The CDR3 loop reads CASSRDRAAYNSPLHF. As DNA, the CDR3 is TGTGCCAGCAGCCGGGACAGGGCTGCCTATAATTCACCCCTCCACTTT.

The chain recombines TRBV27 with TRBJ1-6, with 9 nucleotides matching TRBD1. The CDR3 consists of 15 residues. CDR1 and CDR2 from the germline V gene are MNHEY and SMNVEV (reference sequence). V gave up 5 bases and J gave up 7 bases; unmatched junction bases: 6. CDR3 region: CASSPRDRVNSPLHF. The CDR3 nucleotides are TGTGCCAGCAGTCCCCGGGACAGGGTGAATTCACCCCTCCACTTT.

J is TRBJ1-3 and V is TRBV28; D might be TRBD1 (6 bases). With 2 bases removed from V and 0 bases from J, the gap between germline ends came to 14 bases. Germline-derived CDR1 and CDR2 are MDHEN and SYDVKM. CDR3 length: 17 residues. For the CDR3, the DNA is TGTGCCAGCAGTTTACCGGGGGGCGAAGCCTCTGGAAACACCATATATTTT. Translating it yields CASSLPGGEASGNTIYF.